Each of the 8 T cell receptor beta chains below was sequenced from the same sample in a study of blood T cell repertoires in COVID-19. The repertoire was sequenced with immunoSEQ multiplex PCR; TCRdb's copy has only in-frame clones and lacks some. Altogether under 55,000 clones are present, about 86% being singletons, with the ten largest covering over 4.5%. Sequences were obtained from peripheral blood. These receptors originate from a man aged 35-49 years with active COVID-19.

The rearrangement links TRBV6-5 to TRBJ2-7; D is possibly TRBD1 (6 bases). The ends were cut back, 11 bases at V and 6 bases at J, with 17 bases in the middle. Per the germline V gene, CDR1 is MNHEY and CDR2 is SVGAGI. This CDR3 has 12 residues. The CDR3 spells CAGSTGLSEQYF. DNA of the CDR3: TGTGCCGGGTCGACAGGCTTGAGCGAGCAGTACTTC.

V gene TRBV11-2 combines with J gene TRBJ2-1; no reliable D call. Germline loops: CDR1 SGHAT, CDR2 FQNNGV. The V end lost 1 base, the J end lost 4 bases, and 5 bases lay between the germline ends. The CDR3 has 13 amino acids. In DNA, the CDR3 is TGTGCCAGCAGCTTAGCAGGTTACAATGAGCAGTTCTTC. Its protein product is CASSLAGYNEQFF. Supplemented by reference TRBV11-2 and TRBJ2-1, the full variable domain reads EAGVAQSPRYKIIEKRQSVAFWCNPISGHATLYWYQQILGQGPKLLIQFQNNGVVDDSQLPKDRFSAERLKGVDSTLKIQPAKLEDSAVYLCASSLAGYNEQFFGPGTRLTVL.

The chain uses TRBV7-3 and TRBJ1-2; 10 nucleotides align to TRBD1. The CDR3 length is 15 residues. The V gene end was trimmed by 5 bases and the J gene end by 6 bases; junction bases not matched to a gene: 9. The germline gives CDR1 SGHTA, CDR2 FQGTGA. CDR3 in DNA: TGTGCCAGCAGCCATGGGACAGGGGACCCCAATGGCTACACCTTC. Its protein product is CASSHGTGDPNGYTF.

The gene calls are TRBV5-5 and TRBJ2-6, with 7 bases aligning to TRBD2. CDR1 is SGHKS and CDR2 is YYEKEE in the germline V gene (reference sequence). The CDR3 loop spans 17 amino acids. V lost 10 bases, J lost 0 bases, and 13 bases stayed unmatched. The CDR3 region has the DNA TGTGCCTCCTCCCCCCTAGCGGTAAACTCTGGGGCCAACGTCCTGACTTTC. This encodes CASSPLAVNSGANVLTF.

This clone was observed once. The rearrangement links TRBV28 to TRBJ1-2; D is uncertain. Trimming left V 1 base short and J 2 bases short, with 11 bases between. This CDR3 contains 15 residues. The germline CDR1 and CDR2 sequences are MDHEN and SYDVKM. CDR3 region: CASSLLRVWNYGYTF. CDR3 nucleotide sequence: TGTGCCAGCAGTTTATTGAGGGTTTGGAACTATGGCTACACCTTC.

The J gene is TRBJ1-5, the V gene TRBV28; D possibly corresponds to TRBD1 (5 bases). V dropped 6 bases and J dropped 4 bases, with 10 bases sitting between them. This CDR3 has 13 residues. Germline CDR1 reads MDHEN; CDR2 reads SYDVKM. CDR3 coding DNA: TGTGCCAGCAGGGTCCAGGGAAATCAGCCCCAGCATTTT. The encoded protein is CASRVQGNQPQHF.

This clone was counted a single time. J is TRBJ2-2 and V is TRBV21-1; the table gives TRBD1 as D, unverified against the DNA. TRBV21-1 is listed as a pseudogene. The length of the CDR3 is 17 residues. The CDR3 region is CASSKAKGQVNTGELFF. The DNA for the CDR3 is TGTGCCAGCAGCAAAGCGAAGGGACAGGTGAACACCGGGGAGCTGTTTTTT.

CDR3 region: CASSRTSGNNEQFF. The CDR3 nucleotides are TGTGCCAGCAGCCGGACTAGCGGAAACAATGAGCAGTTCTTC. V is TRBV5-4 and J is TRBJ2-1; 10 bases are a match to TRBD2. Germline CDR1 reads SGHNT; CDR2 reads YYREEE (reference sequence). The CDR3 sequence is 14 residues long. J was trimmed by 5 bases and V by 4 bases; bases with no gene match: 3.